The rows below give T cell receptor beta chains drawn from one sample of a study of lymphopenia after photon versus proton radiotherapy. Measured with immunoSEQ multiplex PCR; TCRdb has only the in-frame clones, and not every one. The sample carries around 150,000 clones, about 85% recorded once. The sequencing here drew on peripheral blood, taken from a patient treated with photon-based radiotherapy. These receptors came from a man aged 45 to 65 with gastric cancer. CDR3s include the opening cysteine and the closing phenylalanine or tryptophan. The D gene is left open where the match is weak. Some rows mark clone size as missing; the rest say once, few, many or name a class of expanded clone.

d_call j_call v_call clone_size cdr3_nt cdr3_aa
TRBD2 TRBJ2-1 TRBV7-9 once TGTGCCAGCAGCCCCGGGTCGGGGAGGGCCTACAATGAGCAGTTCTTC CASSPGSGRAYNEQFF
TRBD1 TRBJ1-2 TRBV13 once TGTGCCAGCAGACGGACAGGGTCGGACTATGGCTACACCTTC CASRRTGSDYGYTF
. TRBJ1-5 TRBV5-6 . TGTGCCAGCAGCTTGAACAGCGGCAATCAGCCCCAGCATTTT CASSLNSGNQPQHF
. TRBJ2-1 TRBV11-2 . TGTGCCAGCAGCTTAGAAGGGGGACTCAACCTTTTCTACAATGAGCAGTTCTTC CASSLEGGLNLFYNEQFF
. TRBJ2-2 TRBV6-5 . TGTGCCAGCAGTAGCGGGCTGAACACCGGGGAGCTGTTTTTT CASSSGLNTGELFF
. TRBJ2-7 TRBV21-1 . TGTGCCAGCAGCAAAGAACGGGAGCACTCCTACGAGCAGTACTTC CASSKEREHSYEQYF
. TRBJ1-3 TRBV11-1 . TGTGCCAGCAGCCGGGAAGAGACTGGAAACACCATATATTTT CASSREETGNTIYF
TRBD1 TRBJ2-5 TRBV2 . TGTGCCAGCAGCGGAGGGACAGGGAAGTACCAAGAGACCCAGTACTTC CASSGGTGKYQETQYF
TRBD2 TRBJ2-1 TRBV6-1 . TGTGCCAGCATGGGGACTAGCGGGTTTGTTGAGCAGTTCTTC CASMGTSGFVEQFF
. TRBJ2-7 TRBV19 few TGTGCCAGTAGTCCCGCTGGGACCACCTACGAGCAGTACTTC CASSPAGTTYEQYF
TRBD2 TRBJ2-3 TRBV5-1 . TGCGCCAGCAGTTATTACTCCGGGACTAGCGGGAGTACAGATACGCAGTATTTT CASSYYSGTSGSTDTQYF
. TRBJ1-5 TRBV6-5 once TGTGCCAGCAAGTTTTTGAACAGCAATCAGCCCCAGCATTTT CASKFLNSNQPQHF
TRBD2 TRBJ2-3 TRBV7-2 . TGTGCCAGCAGCCTTGGACTAGCGGGGCCTTCGTATTTT CASSLGLAGPSYF
TRBD2 TRBJ2-3 TRBV7-8 . TGTGCCAGCAGCTCCCGACTAGCGGGACTCACAGATACGCAGTATTTT CASSSRLAGLTDTQYF
. TRBJ1-1 TRBV6-6 . TGTGCCAGCAGTGCGGGGAACACTGAAGCTTTCTTT CASSAGNTEAFF
TRBD1 TRBJ2-7 TRBV28 . TGTGCCAGCAGTCTCCGGCGACAGGGGGCCCACGAGCAGTACTTC CASSLRRQGAHEQYF
. TRBJ2-3 TRBV11-2 . TGTGCCAGCAGCTTAGATTCCCTAGAGGACATTAGGAATACGCAGTATTTT CASSLDSLEDIRNTQYF
. TRBJ1-5 TRBV2 . TGTGCCAGCAGTGATCAGTTGGGAGTCAGTCAGCCCCAGCATTTT CASSDQLGVSQPQHF
TRBD1 TRBJ1-1 TRBV29-1 few TGCAGCGGCCAACAGGGGGGGAGCACTGAAGCTTTCTTT CSGQQGGSTEAFF
. TRBJ2-2 TRBV14 . TGTGCCAGCAGCCAAGATCAGGGCACCGGGGAGCTGTTTTTT CASSQDQGTGELFF
TRBD2 TRBJ2-1 TRBV2 . TGTGCCAGCAACCAGCGGGAGCCCCATGAGCAGTTCTTC CASNQREPHEQFF
TRBD1 TRBJ2-3 TRBV11-2 . TGTGCCAGCATGGATCGCCGGAGGGACAGGGCCACAGATACGCAGTATTTT CASMDRRRDRATDTQYF
. TRBJ2-1 TRBV29-1 once TGCAGCGTCCTCCGGACGGTTAATGAGCAGTTCTTC CSVLRTVNEQFF
. TRBJ2-5 TRBV7-2 . TGTGCCAGCAGTCGACGACAGGAGACCCAGTACTTC CASSRRQETQYF
TRBD2 TRBJ2-1 TRBV5-6 . TGTGCCAGCAGCTTTACAGCGGGAGGGCCCAATGAGCAGTTCTTC CASSFTAGGPNEQFF
TRBD1 TRBJ2-1 TRBV6-1 . TGTGCCAGCACTCCTCGGGGACAGGGGGCGCATGAGCAGTTCTTC CASTPRGQGAHEQFF
TRBD2 TRBJ2-3 TRBV5-1 . TGCGCCAGCAGTTACCGGACTAGCGCGGAAGATACGCAGTATTTT CASSYRTSAEDTQYF
. TRBJ2-2 TRBV7-9 . TGTGCCAGCAGCTTAATTCCTCAAGCGAACACCGGGGAGCTGTTTTTT CASSLIPQANTGELFF
. TRBJ1-3 TRBV28 . TGTGCCAGCAGGGGGACGTCTGGAAACACCATATATTTT CASRGTSGNTIYF
TRBD1 TRBJ2-7 TRBV27 . TGTGCCAGCACGCACCGGGACAGCTACGAGCAGTACTTC CASTHRDSYEQYF
TRBD1 TRBJ2-7 TRBV6-6 . TGTGCCAGCAGGTCGGGACAGGGGTTGACCTACGAGCAGTACTTC CASRSGQGLTYEQYF
. TRBJ2-3 TRBV5-1 . TGCGCCAGCAGCTCGGGACGAGATGCAGATACGCAGTATTTT CASSSGRDADTQYF
. TRBJ2-1 TRBV28 once TGTGCCAGCAGTTTACCTAGCAGTCCCTACAATGAGCAGTTCTTC CASSLPSSPYNEQFF
. TRBJ2-2 TRBV19 . TGTGCCAGTAGTAAGACAGATATGAACACCGGGGAGCTGTTTTTT CASSKTDMNTGELFF
. TRBJ1-5 TRBV18 . TGTGCCAGCTCCTCGGACTTCAATCAGCCCCAGCATTTT CASSSDFNQPQHF
. TRBJ2-2 TRBV7-9 . TGTGCCAGCAGCTTTGAGGCCGGGGAGCTGTTTTTT CASSFEAGELFF
TRBD1 TRBJ1-5 TRBV7-2 . TGTGCCAGCAGCTTACAGACAGGGTGGAATCAGCCCCAGCATTTT CASSLQTGWNQPQHF
. TRBJ1-2 TRBV28 . TGTGCCAGCAGACTCGGGGGGCCAAATAGCTATGGCTACACCTTC CASRLGGPNSYGYTF
. TRBJ2-2 TRBV28 . TGTGCCAGCAGTTCCCCGGGTCTCACCGGGGAGCTGTTTTTT CASSSPGLTGELFF
TRBD2 TRBJ2-1 TRBV11-2 . TGTGCCAGCAGCGGCCGACTAGCGGGGTACAATGAGCAGTTCTTC CASSGRLAGYNEQFF
. TRBJ2-1 TRBV5-4 . TGTGCCAGCAGCTTGGGACTAACGGGAGATGAGTGGGAGTTCTTC CASSLGLTGDEWEFF
. TRBJ1-4 TRBV7-9 . TGTGCCAGCAGCCCCCACGTCCGGGCGGAAAAACTGTTTTTT CASSPHVRAEKLFF
TRBD2 TRBJ2-1 TRBV4-2 . TGTGCCAGCAGCCAAGAAGCTAGCGGGAGGAATGAGCAGTTCTTC CASSQEASGRNEQFF
TRBD2 TRBJ2-2 TRBV9 . TGTGCCAGCAGCCCCCAAGCGGGAATGAACACCGGGGAGCTGTTTTTT CASSPQAGMNTGELFF
. TRBJ1-2 TRBV2 . TGTGCCAGCAGCCTAACCTCACACTTGAACTATGGCTACACCTTC CASSLTSHLNYGYTF
TRBD1 TRBJ1-1 TRBV28 . TGTGCCAGCAGTTTCGCCGGCCGGACGACAGGGGAGAACACTGAAGCTTTCTTT CASSFAGRTTGENTEAFF
. TRBJ2-7 TRBV28 . TGTGCCGTTGAGGACCCCCGTCACTACGAGCAGTACTTC CAVEDPRHYEQYF